This TCR beta chain was sequenced during a study of OX40 agonist ivuxolimab in advanced cancers. Overall study: Aged roughly 23 to 79 with a mean of about 63 years, they were roughly 83% male. Study-wide findings and caveats: On average, CD8+ T cells had more expanded clones than CD4+. Clones of CD4+ and CD8+ blood T cells grew by week 6 at doses of 0.1 to 3.0 mg/kg.

This CDR3 contains 14 residues. In germline, CDR1 is MNHEY, CDR2 SVGAGI. The V end was cut by 5 bases, the J end by 3 bases, with 11 bases between. Repertoires were generated with immunoSEQ multiplex PCR, while TCRdb's copy carries only in-frame clones and drops some. The sample includes fewer than 60,000 clones, about 85% of them seen just once. Notes on this clone: Its antigen is unidentified.

The source is an adult with an advanced solid tumor such as melanoma, head and neck, liver or kidney cancer. The chain carries TRBV6-5 and TRBJ1-3, with TRBD1 as a possible D gene (5 bases). This sample comprised CD4+ or CD8+ T cells sorted from blood, obtained in a trial of the OX40 agonist ivuxolimab. CDR3 in DNA: TGTGCCAGCAGTCCGACGGGGGTTGGAAACACCATATATTTT. This gives the protein CASSPTGVGNTIYF.